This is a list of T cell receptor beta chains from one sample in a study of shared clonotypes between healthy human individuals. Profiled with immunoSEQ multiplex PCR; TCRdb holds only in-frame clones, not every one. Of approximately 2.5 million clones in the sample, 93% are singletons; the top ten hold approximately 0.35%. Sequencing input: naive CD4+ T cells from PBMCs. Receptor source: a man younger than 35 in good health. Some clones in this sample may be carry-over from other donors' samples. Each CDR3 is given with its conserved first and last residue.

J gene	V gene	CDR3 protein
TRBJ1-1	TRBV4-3	CASSLTGTAGEAFF
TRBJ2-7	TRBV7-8	CTSSWGTDRGRSEQYF
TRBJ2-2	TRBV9	CASSTQKRGGQGANTGELFF
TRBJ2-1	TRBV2	CASKDRGESYNEQFF
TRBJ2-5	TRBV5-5	CASSHWPAGGDETQYF
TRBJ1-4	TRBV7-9	CASSLAGVIEKLFF
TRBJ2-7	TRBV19	CASSIIDSEQYF
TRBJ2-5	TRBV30	CAWSDASEQYF
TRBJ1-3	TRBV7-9	CASSLVLGRINSGNTIYF
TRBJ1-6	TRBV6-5	CASSYSFGQSNSPLHF
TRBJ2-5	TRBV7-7	CASSLFGLAGQETQYF
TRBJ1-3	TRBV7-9	CASSLRRGLDGNTIYF
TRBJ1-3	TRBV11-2	CASRTGTGYGNTIYF
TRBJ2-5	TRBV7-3	CASSPYLRDRETQYF
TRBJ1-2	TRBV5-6	CASSLYGDLDGYTF
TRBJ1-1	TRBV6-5	CASSSRQTMNTEAFF
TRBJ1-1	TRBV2	CARRTDRAEAFF
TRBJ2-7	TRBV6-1	CASRERVWGYEQYF
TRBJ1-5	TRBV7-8	CASSLARTGSNQPQHF
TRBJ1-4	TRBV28	CASSLRQGNEKLFF
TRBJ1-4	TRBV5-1	CASSRGDRPNEKLFF
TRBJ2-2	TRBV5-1	CASSTGLLTGELFF
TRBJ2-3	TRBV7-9	CASSVIADGIDTQYF
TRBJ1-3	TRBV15	CATSRVLTGGNTIYF
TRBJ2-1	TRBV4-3	CASSQVRTNQQFF
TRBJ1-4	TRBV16	CASSAPGGSIEKLFF
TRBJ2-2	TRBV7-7	CASSLDFTGELFF
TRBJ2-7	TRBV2	CASAGMIRGWHYEQYF
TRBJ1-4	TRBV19	CASSISRATEKLFF
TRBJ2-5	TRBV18	CASSPTLQGPQETQYF
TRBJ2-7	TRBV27	CASSWGLPPEQYF
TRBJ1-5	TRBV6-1	CASRPTLGNQPQHF
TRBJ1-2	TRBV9	CASSQRQGGYTF
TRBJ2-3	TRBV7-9	CASSLESPARQDTQYF
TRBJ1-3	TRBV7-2	CASSRGPGNTIYF
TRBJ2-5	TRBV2	CASSFSQETQYF
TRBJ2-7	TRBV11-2	CASSLNLDEQYF
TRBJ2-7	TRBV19	CASNLDRDLSYEQYF
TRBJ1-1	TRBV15	CATSRGEGRNTEAFF
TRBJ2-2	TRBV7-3	CASSLMGQGNTGELFF
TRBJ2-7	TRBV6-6	CASSRGLANEQYF
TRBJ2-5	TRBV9	CASSPRLATLETQYF
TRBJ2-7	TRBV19	CASSIGRQYEQYF
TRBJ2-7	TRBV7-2	CASSSRTGIGNEQYF
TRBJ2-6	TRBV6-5	CASSYFGVDRRFLTF
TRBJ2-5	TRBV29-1	CSVEGAARETQYF
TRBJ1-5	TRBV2	CASRGESIGNQPQHF
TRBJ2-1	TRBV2	CASSEVAYNEQFF
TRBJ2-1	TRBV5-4	CASSLGGRLADNEQFF
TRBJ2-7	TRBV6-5	CASSSPGLSYEQYF
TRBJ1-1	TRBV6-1	CASNPTGRRRTEAFF
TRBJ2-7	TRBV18	CASRPGEEQYF
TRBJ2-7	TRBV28	CASTWTKEGEQYF